This T cell receptor beta chain was profiled in a study of early T cells in non-severe SARS-CoV-2 infection. Study information: The authors sequenced bulk RNA from unsorted whole blood, leaving chains unpaired.

Attachment of unique molecular identifiers to individual cDNA molecules was performed. MiXCR, run by TCRdb on the 5' RACE reads, gives a single entry per CDR3 protein. This sample has 98,000 or so distinct CDR3 sequences, with 12% found just once. This clonotype was recorded many times. Trimming removed 4 bases from V and 2 bases from J, with 21 bases in between. Per germline, CDR1 SGHRS and CDR2 YFSETQ. The CDR3 length is 17 residues. The TCR comes from an adult who was a healthcare worker with PCR-confirmed SARS-CoV-2 infection or an uninfected control (not recorded which). The chain links TRBV5-1 to TRBJ2-5; D may correspond to TRBD1 or TRBD2 (5 bases each). The sequenced sample was whole blood. CDR3 DNA: TGCGCCAGCAGCCCTCCCCGGACTGAGGGGCTACAAGAGACCCAGTACTTC. Translation: CASSPPRTEGLQETQYF.